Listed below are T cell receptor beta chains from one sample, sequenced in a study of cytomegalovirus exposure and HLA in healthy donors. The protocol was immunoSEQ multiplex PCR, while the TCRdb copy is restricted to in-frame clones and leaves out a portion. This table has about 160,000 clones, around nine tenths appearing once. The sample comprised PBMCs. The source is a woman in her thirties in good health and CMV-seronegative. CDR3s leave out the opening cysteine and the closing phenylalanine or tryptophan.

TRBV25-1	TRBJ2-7	ASSESSGPPYEQY
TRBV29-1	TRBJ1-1	SVEGWHYNPWNTEAF
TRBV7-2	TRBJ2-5	ASSLALNSETQY
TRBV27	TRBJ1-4	ASPQGRVEKLF
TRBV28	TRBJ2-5	ASSSPARGLAGGETQY
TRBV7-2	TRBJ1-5	ASSSGTPGPTSFQPQH
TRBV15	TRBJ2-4	ATSRDLRNIQY
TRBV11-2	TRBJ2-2	ASSRTQRLNTGELF
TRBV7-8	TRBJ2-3	ASSPTSGAQY
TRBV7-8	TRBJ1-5	ASSLAPAVPGH
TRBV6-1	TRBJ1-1	ASRPNQENTEAF
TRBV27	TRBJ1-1	ASSPDRGRGDVNTEAF
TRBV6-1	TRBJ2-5	ASRVSGGVKETQY
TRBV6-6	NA	ASTTGVWTYEQY